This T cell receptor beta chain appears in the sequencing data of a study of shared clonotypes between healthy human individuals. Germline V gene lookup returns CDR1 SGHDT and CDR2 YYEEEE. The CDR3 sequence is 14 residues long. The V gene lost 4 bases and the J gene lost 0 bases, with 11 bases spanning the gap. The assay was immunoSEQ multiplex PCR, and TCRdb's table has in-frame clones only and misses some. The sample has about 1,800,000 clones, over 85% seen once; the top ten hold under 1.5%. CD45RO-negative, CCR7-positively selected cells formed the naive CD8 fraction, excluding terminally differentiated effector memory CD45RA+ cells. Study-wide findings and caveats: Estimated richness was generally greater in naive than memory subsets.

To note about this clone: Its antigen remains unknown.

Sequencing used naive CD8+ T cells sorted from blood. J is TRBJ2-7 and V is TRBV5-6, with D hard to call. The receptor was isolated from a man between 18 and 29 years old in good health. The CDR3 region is CASSPDGDSYEQYF. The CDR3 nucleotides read TGTGCCAGCAGCCCGGACGGCGACTCCTACGAGCAGTACTTC.